These 16 T cell receptor beta chains were sequenced from one sample in a study of CD8+CD57+ T cells in acquired aplastic anemia. CD8+CD57+ cell expansion, shown by flow cytometry, had occurred in the patients selected for sequencing. Profiling that covered TCR beta VDJ and CDR3 relied on genomic DNA as its template. TCRdb ran MiXCR on the reads and lists one entry per CDR3 protein. The sample yields 310,000 or so distinct CDR3 sequences, approximately 60% seen once. The sequenced sample was sorted CD4+, CD8+, or CD8+CD57+ T cells (not recorded which) from PBMCs. These receptors all stem from a human donor with aplastic anemia.

The chain has TRBV10-3 and TRBJ1-6; D remains ambiguous. Trimming removed 4 bases at V and 6 bases at J, with 7 bases between. The V gene's germline CDR1 is ENHRY and CDR2 SYGVKD. The CDR3 extends over 13 amino acids. The CDR3 region has the DNA TGTGCCATCAGTGCACAGCCTAATTCACCCCTCCACTTT. Encoded protein: CAISAQPNSPLHF.

This clonotype was detected only once. The chain links TRBV6-5 to TRBJ2-7, with D possibly TRBD1 on 5 matching bases. The V end lost 6 bases, the J end lost 6 bases, and 15 bases lay between the germline ends. Germline loops: CDR1 MNHEY, CDR2 SVGAGI. This CDR3 spans 13 amino acids. The CDR3 sequence is CASSGHPTREQYF. The CDR3 region has the DNA TGTGCCAGCAGCGGACACCCTACCCGCGAGCAGTACTTC.

The chain combines TRBV10-3 with TRBJ1-1, with unresolved D. The CDR3 contains 12 residues. CDR1 and CDR2 (germline): ENHRY, SYGVKD. Trimming shortened V by 5 bases and J by 5 bases, and 9 bases separated the two germline ends. CDR3 sequence: CAISFRGTEAFF. The CDR3 DNA follows: TGTGCCATCAGTTTCCGAGGGACTGAAGCTTTCTTT.

At least ten counts were recorded for this clonotype. This chain connects TRBV19 to TRBJ1-5, with 9 bases identical to TRBD1. In germline, CDR1 is LNHDA, CDR2 SQIVND (reference sequence). The CDR3 contains 15 residues. Germline trimming cut 8 bases from V and 6 bases from J; bases unmatched to any gene: 11. The CDR3 nucleotides read TGTGCCAGTGTTTATGGACAGGGGACTTTTCAGCCCCAGCATTTT. Translated, it gives CASVYGQGTFQPQHF.

The rearrangement joins TRBV19 to TRBJ1-2; weak D call: TRBD1 (5 bases). V gave up 5 bases and J gave up 4 bases, with 20 bases separating them. Germline V gene data show CDR1 as LNHDA and CDR2 as SQIVND (reference sequence). The CDR3 is made up of 16 amino acids. The CDR3 bases are TGTGCCAGTAGTCCCTTAGGGCAGGGTGGAGGCTATGGCTACACCTTC. This gives the protein CASSPLGQGGGYGYTF.

This clonotype was seen a single time. The rearrangement uses TRBV19 and TRBJ2-7; 7 positions match TRBD2. V trimming: 5 bases; J trimming: 0 bases; junction bases outside the gene matches: 10. Germline lookup yields CDR1 LNHDA and CDR2 SQIVND (reference sequence). The CDR3 covers 16 residues. Here the CDR3 reads CASSGGSGRYSYEQYF. The CDR3 region has the DNA TGTGCCAGTAGTGGGGGTAGCGGGCGCTACTCCTACGAGCAGTACTTC.

This clonotype appeared once. The genes are TRBV19 and TRBJ1-6; D ambiguous. The CDR3 sequence is 14 residues long. Germline lookup yields CDR1 LNHDA and CDR2 SQIVND (reference sequence). The ends were cut back, 9 bases at V and 10 bases at J, with 19 bases in the middle. The CDR3: CASSPGEGWSPLHF. Written as DNA, the CDR3 is TGTGCCAGCAGTCCCGGAGAAGGTTGGTCACCCCTCCACTTT.

The chain links TRBV6-5 to TRBJ2-7; no clear D. The V end lost 1 base, the J end lost 5 bases, and 3 bases lay between the germline ends. The CDR3 spans 11 residues. Germline CDR1 and CDR2: MNHEY and SVGAGI. CDR3 sequence (DNA): TGTGCCAGCAGTTACTGGGACGAGCAGTACTTC. Protein sequence: CASSYWDEQYF.

Turning to this clonotype: A read error may produce the germline difference seen at one junction end. CDR3 nucleotides: TGTGCCAGCAGTAAATGGAGAGGGACGGTCTTC. Protein: CASSKWRGTVF. The chain uses TRBV25-1 and TRBJ2-1; either TRBD1 or TRBD2 may supply D (5 bases each). Germline loops: CDR1 MGHDK, CDR2 SYGVNS. This CDR3 comprises 11 residues.

The rearrangement links TRBV5-1 to TRBJ2-1; D remains ambiguous. CDR1 is SGHRS, CDR2 YFSETQ, per germline. Trimming cost V 1 base and J 7 bases, with 3 bases left between them. This CDR3 spans 11 amino acids. The CDR3 is CASSLINEQFF. CDR3 bases: TGCGCCAGCAGCTTGATTAATGAGCAGTTCTTC. The variable domain in full, completed from reference TRBV5-1 and TRBJ2-1, reads KAGVTQTPRYLIKTRGQQVTLSCSPISGHRSVSWYQQTPGQGLQFLFEYFSETQRNKGNFPGRFSGRQFSNSRSEMNVSTLELGDSALYLCASSLINEQFFGPGTRLTVL.

In its sample, this clonotype was seen a few times. An end of the junction differs from the germline gene, which may be a read error. The chain carries TRBV7-2 and TRBJ1-2; D not resolved. The germline gives CDR1 SGHTA, CDR2 FQGNSA. The CDR3 has 12 residues. The CDR3 bases are TGTGCTAGCAGCTTAGCAAAAGATGGCTACGCCTTC. Translated: CASSLAKDGYAF.

The genes are TRBV5-1 and TRBJ2-1; 7 bases match TRBD2. With 4 bases clipped from V and 10 bases from J, the junction kept 14 bases outside the gene matches. The germline V gene encodes CDR1 SGHRS and CDR2 YFSETQ. The CDR3 has 15 amino acids. The CDR3 reads CASSQDYGRPTEQFF. In DNA, the CDR3 is TGCGCCAGCAGCCAAGATTACGGGAGGCCAACAGAGCAGTTCTTC.

V and J are TRBV27 and TRBJ2-4; D is perhaps TRBD1 (6 bases). Trimming took 4 bases from V and 2 from J, leaving 6 bases between them. The CDR3 is made up of 13 amino acids. The germline gives CDR1 MNHEY, CDR2 SMNVEV (reference sequence). The CDR3 coding sequence is TGTGCCAGCAGTTGGGACACCAAAAACATTCAGTACTTC. Translating it yields CASSWDTKNIQYF.

This clonotype was seen at least ten times. The V call is TRBV3-1, the J call TRBJ2-2; 9 bases align to TRBD2. Germline V gene data show CDR1 as LGHDT and CDR2 as YNNKEL (reference sequence). The junction had 4 bases not matched to a gene; V was cut back by 7 bases and J by 4 bases. The CDR3 consists of 14 residues. The CDR3 loop is CASKLAGSTGELFF. The CDR3 DNA follows: TGTGCCAGCAAGCTAGCGGGGAGCACCGGGGAGCTGTTTTTT.

V and J are TRBV15 and TRBJ2-5; 10 nucleotides align to TRBD1. J lost 5 bases, V lost 8 bases, and 8 bases had no gene match. Germline V lookup: CDR1 LNHNV, CDR2 YYDKDF (reference sequence). The CDR3 runs 14 residues. CDR3 sequence: CATLSGTGVETQYF. The CDR3 coding sequence is TGTGCCACCCTCTCCGGGACAGGGGTGGAGACCCAGTACTTC.

The chain has TRBV7-2 and TRBJ2-1, with 7 bases lining up with TRBD1. The CDR3 sequence is 16 residues long. With V trimmed by 5 bases and J by 0 bases, 7 bases remained unmatched. Germline CDR1 SGHTA, CDR2 FQGNSA. CDR3: CASSLSGTASYNEQFF. CDR3 in DNA: TGTGCCAGCAGCCTGAGTGGGACAGCCTCCTACAATGAGCAGTTCTTC.